The sequence of this T cell receptor beta chain was determined in a study of OX40 agonist ivuxolimab in advanced cancers. The wider study: Three individuals attained partial responses, comprising one hepatocellular carcinoma case and two cutaneous melanoma cases.

V was trimmed by 0 bases and J by 9 bases, leaving 10 bases between them. This CDR3 has 13 residues. Germline CDR1 is MGHRA and CDR2 is YSYEKL. Assay used: immunoSEQ multiplex PCR; TCRdb lists only in-frame clones, some missing. The repertoire holds around 80,000 clones, around 84% seen once, with 6.5% to 8% in the top ten. The TCR was taken from an adult with an advanced solid tumor such as melanoma, head and neck, liver or kidney cancer. The specimen comprised CD4+ or CD8+ T cells sorted from blood, sampled in a trial of the OX40 agonist ivuxolimab. V is TRBV4-1 and J is TRBJ2-3; a weak D match, TRBD2 (5 bases). CDR3 DNA: TGCGCCAGCAGCCAAGAAGCTGGAGGAACGCAGTATTTT. Translated, it gives CASSQEAGGTQYF.